Given below is one T cell receptor beta chain in context. This record comes from a study of control samples from healthy donors and cancer patients. The protocol was immunoSEQ multiplex PCR, while the TCRdb copy is restricted to in-frame clones and leaves out a portion. The data show 70,000 to 100,000 clones, with 91% seen just once and approximately 18% held by the top ten. Sequenced material: blood. This TCR derives from a man over 45 in good health.

CDR3: CASRAAGRPGYTF. CDR3 bases: TGTGCCAGCAGGGCCGCGGGACGGCCCGGCTACACCTTC. The chain joins TRBV2 to TRBJ1-2, with a possible D match to TRBD1 (5 bases). V lost 6 bases and J 8 bases, leaving 16 bases between the germline ends. CDR3 length equals 13 residues. CDR1 and CDR2 (germline): SNHLY, FYNNEI.